What follows are 28 T cell receptor beta chains derived from one specimen sequenced in a study of CD8+CD57+ T cells in acquired aplastic anemia. Researchers used genomic DNA as the template to profile TCR beta VDJ and CDR3. TCRdb processed the reads anew with MiXCR; each CDR3 protein has one entry. The data show a few hundred thousand distinct CDR3 sequences, with roughly 55% seen just once and approximately 32% held by the top ten. The specimen was sorted CD4+, CD8+, or CD8+CD57+ T cells (not recorded which) from PBMCs. These receptors were taken from a human donor in good health.

This clonotype was recorded many times. The genes are TRBV10-2 and TRBJ2-2; perhaps TRBD1 as D (5 bases). The CDR3 is 14 residues long. Per germline, CDR1 WSHSY and CDR2 SAAADI. V was clipped by 2 bases and J by 6 bases, with 10 bases between them. The CDR3 coding sequence is TGCGCCAGCAGTGAGGACTTAGGGGCCGGGGAGCTGTTTTTT. Protein product: CASSEDLGAGELFF.

This rearrangement joins TRBV14 to TRBJ2-7, with 9 bases fitting TRBD1. Germline loops: CDR1 SGHDN, CDR2 FVKESK. CDR3 size: 13 residues. Unmatched junction bases numbered 3, after V lost 4 bases and J lost 5 bases. CDR3 DNA sequence: TGTGCCAGCAGCCTACAGGGGGCCCACGAGCAGTACTTC. Protein sequence: CASSLQGAHEQYF.

As for this clonotype: A junction end diverges from the germline sequence, so it may reflect a read error. The rearrangement joins TRBV5-8 to TRBJ1-6; TRBD1 is a possible D gene (5 bases). The CDR3 has 15 residues. The germline V gene has CDR1 SGHTS and CDR2 YDEGEE. The CDR3 protein is CASSLLLAGDSPLHF. In DNA, the CDR3 is TGCGCCAGCAGCCTCCTCCTGGCGGGGGATTCACCCCTCCACTTT.

This clonotype came up once. The V gene is TRBV2, the J gene TRBJ1-6; weak D call: TRBD1 (6 bases). The V end was cut by 6 bases, the J end by 9 bases, with 12 bases between. The CDR3 sequence is 13 residues long. CDR1 SNHLY and CDR2 FYNNEI come from the germline V gene. CDR3 in amino acids: CASSGTCGSPLHF. In DNA form, the CDR3 reads TGTGCCAGCAGCGGGACATGCGGTTCACCCCTCCACTTT.

The rearrangement joins TRBV20-1 to TRBJ2-7; 7 bases agree with TRBD1. The CDR3 runs to 14 residues. Germline CDR1 is DFQATT and CDR2 is SNEGSKA (reference sequence). V dropped 4 bases and J dropped 3; count of bases not matched to a gene: 9. CDR3 amino acids: CSAKGTVGDYEQYF. For the CDR3, the DNA is TGCAGTGCTAAAGGGACAGTAGGGGACTACGAGCAGTACTTC.

The CDR3 region has the DNA TGTGCCAGCAGCCAAGAAGGCAGGGCTAGTTCACCCCTCCACTTT. This encodes CASSQEGRASSPLHF. The rearrangement links TRBV3-1 to TRBJ1-6, with a tentative D call TRBD1 (5 bases). Germline CDR1 LGHDT, CDR2 YNNKEL (reference sequence). This CDR3 comprises 15 residues. Trimming left V 0 bases short and J 9 bases short, with 12 bases between. The variable domain in full, with the rest retrieved from reference TRBV3-1 and TRBJ1-6, is DTAVSQTPKYLVTQMGNDKSIKCEQNLGHDTMYWYKQDSKKFLKIMFSYNNKELIINETVPNRFSPKSPDKAHLNLHINSLELGDSAVYFCASSQEGRASSPLHFGNGTRLTVT.

The rearrangement links TRBV9 to TRBJ1-2; tentatively, D is TRBD1 (6 bases). V lost 6 bases and J lost 0, with 15 bases in between. The CDR3 length is 15 residues. Germline V gene data show CDR1 as SGDLS and CDR2 as YYNGEE. The CDR3 region is CASNPGTLANYGYTF. The CDR3 region has the DNA TGTGCCAGCAACCCCGGGACACTAGCTAACTATGGCTACACCTTC.

V usage is TRBV15 and J usage is TRBJ1-2, with 7 bases fitting TRBD1. Unmatched junction bases numbered 4, after V lost 0 bases and J lost 6 bases. The CDR3 covers 14 residues. Germline loops: CDR1 LNHNV, CDR2 YYDKDF (reference sequence). The CDR3 DNA reads as TGTGCCACCAGCAGAGATGGCAGGGGGGATGGCTACACCTTC. Protein: CATSRDGRGDGYTF. Looking up the rest from reference TRBV15 and TRBJ1-2 gives the full variable domain: DAMVIQNPRYQVTQFGKPVTLSCSQTLNHNVMYWYQQKSSQAPKLLFHYYDKDFNNEADTPDNFQSRRPNTSFCFLDIRSPGLGDTAMYLCATSRDGRGDGYTFGSGTRLTVV.

This sequence joins TRBV9 and TRBJ2-3; 10 bases line up with TRBD2. Germline V gene data show CDR1 as SGDLS and CDR2 as YYNGEE. V lost 0 bases, J lost 11 bases, and 12 bases stayed unmatched. CDR3 length equals 16 residues. The CDR3 reads CASSVDPAGGRNEQYF. The CDR3 nucleotides are TGTGCCAGCAGCGTAGACCCAGCGGGGGGGCGCAATGAGCAGTATTTT.

This clonotype was picked up many times. The DNA of the CDR3 is TGTGCCAGCAGTCCCTTGGAGCGGTACGAGCAGTACTTC. Translating gives CASSPLERYEQYF. The chain recombines TRBV28 with TRBJ2-7, with a weak D call TRBD2 (5 bases). Germline CDR1 is MDHEN and CDR2 is SYDVKM. Deletions cut 5 bases from V and 4 bases from J, with 12 bases between. CDR3 length equals 13 residues.

The rearrangement joins TRBV20-1 to TRBJ2-5; 9 positions match TRBD2. The J segment lost 5 bases and the V segment lost 3 bases, leaving 10 bases of the junction unmatched. The germline V gene encodes CDR1 DFQATT and CDR2 SNEGSKA (reference sequence). There are 15 residues in the CDR3. CDR3: CSARVLAGVGETQYF. CDR3 DNA sequence: TGCAGTGCTAGGGTTTTAGCGGGAGTGGGGGAGACCCAGTACTTC.

V is TRBV7-9 and J is TRBJ2-3, with D tentatively TRBD1 (7 bases). CDR1 is SEHNR and CDR2 is FQNEAQ in the germline V gene (reference sequence). Trimming pared 5 bases from V and 11 bases from J, leaving 26 bases between. The CDR3 is made up of 16 amino acids. The CDR3 here is CASSPKGGTAYNEQYF. The CDR3 DNA reads TGTGCCAGCAGCCCCAAAGGGGGGACAGCATACAATGAGCAGTATTTT.

The chain uses TRBV2 and TRBJ1-2; D gene ambiguous. V was cut by 6 bases and J by 7 bases, with 15 bases left in between. The CDR3 covers 13 residues. Germline assignment: CDR1 SNHLY and CDR2 FYNNEI. The CDR3 region has the DNA TGTGCCAGCAGCCAAGATTCGGCGGGTGGCTACACCTTC. Translation: CASSQDSAGGYTF.

This chain uses TRBV10-3 with TRBJ2-2; D possibly matches TRBD1 or TRBD2 (5 bases each). The CDR3 is made up of 14 amino acids. Looked up from germline, CDR1 is ENHRY and CDR2 is SYGVKD. V lost 8 bases to trimming and J lost 0 bases, with 10 bases between them. The CDR3 sequence is CAIEGTANTGELFF. DNA of the CDR3: TGTGCCATCGAAGGGACGGCGAACACCGGGGAGCTGTTTTTT.

This chain uses TRBV20-1 with TRBJ1-2; D remains unclear. The CDR3 consists of 13 residues. CDR1 DFQATT and CDR2 SNEGSKA come from the germline V gene (reference sequence). With 3 bases removed from V and 1 base from J, the gap between germline ends came to 9 bases. DNA of the CDR3: TGCAGTGCTAGTGACGGAATTAACTATGGCTACACCTTC. This codes for CSASDGINYGYTF.

CDR3 in amino acids: CSARGRQGEYEQYF. CDR3 nucleotides: TGCAGTGCTAGAGGGCGACAGGGGGAGTACGAGCAGTACTTC. This chain joins TRBV20-1 and TRBJ2-7, with 9 bases aligning to TRBD1. V shed 1 base and J 4 bases; nucleotides not matched to a gene: 5. This CDR3 comprises 14 residues. CDR1 is DFQATT and CDR2 is SNEGSKA in the germline V gene (reference sequence).

CDR3 bases: TGTGCCACCAGCGTCGGACTAGCGGGAGAGGAGACCCAGTACTTC. Protein sequence: CATSVGLAGEETQYF. The chain links TRBV15 to TRBJ2-5; TRBD2 agrees at 13 bases. J gave up 5 bases and V 5 bases, and 5 bases lay outside the gene matches. This CDR3 region has 15 residues. CDR1 and CDR2 (germline): LNHNV, YYDKDF (reference sequence).

With regard to this clonotype: One junction end does not reproduce the germline sequence, and a read error may be involved. The CDR3: CAISESGLPGRF. As DNA, the CDR3 is TGTGCCATCAGTGAGTCAGGGCTCCCAGGGCGTTTT. This chain connects TRBV10-3 to TRBJ1-3, with D possibly TRBD1 on 5 matching bases. Germline V gives CDR1 ENHRY, CDR2 SYGVKD. The CDR3 runs 12 residues.

The chain has TRBV19 and TRBJ1-2; D not resolved. The CDR3 extends over 14 amino acids. Germline values: CDR1 LNHDA, CDR2 SQIVND (reference sequence). V lost 1 base, J lost 8 bases, and 14 bases lay in between. CDR3 sequence: CASSIGFKEDGYTF. In DNA form, the CDR3 reads TGTGCCAGTAGTATAGGATTTAAGGAGGACGGCTACACCTTC.

V and J are TRBV6-1 and TRBJ2-7, with D tentatively TRBD1 (6 bases). V was clipped by 7 bases and J by 5 bases, with 12 bases between them. Germline loops: CDR1 MNHNS, CDR2 SASEGT. The CDR3 runs 12 residues. The CDR3 DNA reads TGTGCCAGCACAGGGGTAAAGGACGAGCAGTACTTC. This sequence encodes CASTGVKDEQYF.

The chain joins TRBV12-3 or TRBV12-4 to TRBJ1-1; TRBD1 agrees at 7 bases. V gave up 4 bases and J gave up 10 bases; unmatched junction bases: 12. CDR3 length: 14 amino acids. CDR3 nucleotide sequence: TGTGCCAGCAGTTACACGACAGGGTTTTCTGTAGCTTTCTTT. As protein: CASSYTTGFSVAFF.

This clonotype has a handful of counts. This sequence joins TRBV11-2 and TRBJ1-1; D remains ambiguous. Trimming removed 0 bases at V and 8 bases at J, with 13 bases between. Per the germline V gene, CDR1 is SGHAT and CDR2 is FQNNGV. The CDR3 loop spans 14 amino acids. CDR3 protein: CASSLDITGQEAFF. Here the CDR3 DNA reads TGTGCCAGCAGCTTAGATATCACGGGCCAGGAAGCTTTCTTT. The full variable domain, with the rest looked up from reference TRBV11-2 and TRBJ1-1, is EAGVAQSPRYKIIEKRQSVAFWCNPISGHATLYWYQQILGQGPKLLIQFQNNGVVDDSQLPKDRFSAERLKGVDSTLKIQPAKLEDSAVYLCASSLDITGQEAFFGQGTRLTVV.

This clonotype was seen more than once but under ten times. The CDR3 loop reads CASKGAEQFF. The CDR3 nucleotides read TGTGCCAGCAAGGGGGCTGAGCAGTTCTTC. The chain is built from TRBV6-6 and TRBJ2-1, with TRBD1 matching 7 bases. Germline CDR1 is MNHNY and CDR2 is SVGAGI (reference sequence). This CDR3 comprises 10 residues. V dropped 7 bases and J dropped 9; count of bases not matched to a gene: 0.

The chain recombines TRBV11-3 with TRBJ2-3; 9 nucleotides line up with TRBD2. This CDR3 has 14 residues. CDR1 and CDR2 from the germline V gene are SGHNT and YENEEA. The CDR3 region is CARGLATLTDTQYF. As DNA, the CDR3 is TGTGCTAGAGGACTAGCGACGCTCACAGATACGCAGTATTTT. Looking up the rest from reference TRBV11-3 and TRBJ2-3 gives the full variable domain: EAGVVQSPRYKIIEKKQPVAFWCNPISGHNTLYWYLQNLGQGPELLIRYENEEAVDDSQLPKDRFSAERLKGVDSTLKIQPAELGDSAVYLCARGLATLTDTQYFGPGTRLTVL.

This chain joins TRBV11-2 and TRBJ1-2, with 8 bases lining up with TRBD1. CDR3 length equals 16 residues. V lost 2 bases, J lost 0 bases, and 5 bases stayed unmatched. The germline CDR1 and CDR2 sequences are SGHAT and FQNNGV. CDR3 DNA: TGTGCCAGCAGCTTACAAGGGACAGGCCCTAACTATGGCTACACCTTC. This gives the protein CASSLQGTGPNYGYTF.

The rearrangement uses TRBV11-2 and TRBJ1-5; a weak D match, TRBD1 (6 bases). The V end was cut by 8 bases, the J end by 9 bases, with 23 bases between. Looked up from germline, CDR1 is SGHAT and CDR2 is FQNNGV. The CDR3 totals 15 residues. CDR3 loop: CASSPFRGSTGPQHF. The DNA for the CDR3 is TGTGCCAGCTCACCATTCAGGGGTAGTACAGGGCCCCAGCATTTT.

The DNA of the CDR3 is TGTGCCAGCAGTTCTCCACTAGCGGGAGGACCGTACTCCTACAATGAGCAGTTCTTC. This codes for CASSSPLAGGPYSYNEQFF. The rearrangement joins TRBV9 to TRBJ2-1, with 12 bases fitting TRBD2. CDR1 SGDLS and CDR2 YYNGEE come from the germline V gene. This CDR3 comprises 19 residues. V trimming: 5 bases; J trimming: 0 bases; junction bases outside the gene matches: 12.

This clonotype has only a few counts. The chain has TRBV2 and TRBJ2-7, with D possibly TRBD2 on 5 matching bases. Germline loops: CDR1 SNHLY, CDR2 FYNNEI. V lost 6 bases to trimming and J lost 3 bases, with 9 bases between them. The CDR3 covers 12 residues. CDR3 region: CASRVTSYEQYF. The CDR3 DNA follows: TGTGCCAGCAGAGTAACTAGCTACGAGCAGTACTTC.